The sequence of this T cell receptor (beta chain) was determined in a study of early stage breast cancer tumors. As regards this clone: Its antigen is undetermined.

The V end lost 6 bases, the J end lost 4 bases, and 13 bases lay between the germline ends. Germline assignment: CDR1 SQVTM and CDR2 ANQGSEA. The CDR3 runs to 13 residues. The study, taken as a whole, reports: Most shared enriched TCRB sequences were commonly generated ones. Bulk DNA sequencing of unsorted cells missed chain pairing and markers.

TCRdb keeps only in-frame clones here, not all; method: immunoSEQ multiplex PCR. This sample yields tens of thousands of clones, of which roughly 50% are seen a single time; 8.5% belongs to the top ten. This TCR derives from a person between 50 and 60 years old with breast cancer. The specimen was breast tumor tissue. V and J are TRBV29-1 and TRBJ1-5, with a weak D call TRBD1 (6 bases). The CDR3 region is CSVLGQPNQPQHF. The CDR3 DNA is TGCAGCGTCCTAGGACAGCCTAATCAGCCCCAGCATTTT.